The rows below give T cell receptor beta chains drawn from one sample of a study of blood T cell repertoires in COVID-19. Repertoires were generated with immunoSEQ multiplex PCR, while TCRdb's copy carries only in-frame clones and drops some. The sample yields about 150,000 clones, more than 75% seen once. The sequencing sample was made of peripheral blood. Receptor source: a woman in her forties or fifties with acute or convalescent COVID-19. CDR3s include the opening cysteine and the closing phenylalanine or tryptophan. D genes are given only for firm matches. Some rows mark clone size as missing; the rest say once, few, many or name a class of expanded clone.

.	TRBJ1-2	TRBV6-5	TRBD1	TGTGCCAGCAGCTCGGACAGGGGGGCCTATGGCTACACCTTC	CASSSDRGAYGYTF
.	TRBJ1-1	TRBV4-3	TRBD1	TGCGCCAGCAGCCAAGATCATTTTGGCTGGACAGGGGACACTGAAGCTTTCTTT	CASSQDHFGWTGDTEAFF
.	TRBJ2-1	TRBV21-1	.	TGTGCCAGCAGCAAAGCTTTGCGGGGGGGCCTTGGTGAGCAGTTCTTC	CASSKALRGGLGEQFF
many	TRBJ1-3	TRBV6-5	.	TGTGCCAGCAGGGGGGGTACCAGCGGAAACACCATATATTTT	CASRGGTSGNTIYF
.	TRBJ2-1	TRBV7-2	.	TGTGCCAGCAGCCTAATGCAGGGGTGGAATGAGCAGTTCTTC	CASSLMQGWNEQFF
.	TRBJ2-1	TRBV3-1/TRBV3-2	.	TGTGCCAGCAGCCTTCAGGGCCCTTACAATGAGCAGTTCTTC	CASSLQGPYNEQFF
.	TRBJ2-3	TRBV7-8	TRBD2	TGTGCCAGCAGCCCGAAGCGGGGGCCCTTCACAGATACGCAGTATTTT	CASSPKRGPFTDTQYF
.	TRBJ2-1	TRBV3-1/TRBV3-2	TRBD2	TGTGCCAGCAGCAATGGACTAGCGGTGGGGGGGTACAATGAGCAGTTCTTC	CASSNGLAVGGYNEQFF
.	TRBJ1-3	TRBV5-8	.	TGTGCCAGCAGCCACACAGGCTTTGGAAACACCATATATTTT	CASSHTGFGNTIYF
.	TRBJ1-6	TRBV6-2/TRBV6-3	.	TGTGCCAGCAGTTACTTCGTCGGGAATTCACCCCTCCACTTT	CASSYFVGNSPLHF
many	TRBJ2-7	TRBV7-2	TRBD1	TGTGCCAGCAGCTTAGCGTTGGGACAGGAATACGAGCAGTACTTC	CASSLALGQEYEQYF
.	TRBJ1-1	TRBV12-3/TRBV12-4	.	TGTGCCAGCAGGCCCACTGGGGGCAGAGAAGCTTTCTTT	CASRPTGGREAFF
.	TRBJ1-5	TRBV6-5	TRBD1	TGTGCCAGCAGTTACGGGGGGACAGGGAATCAGCCCCAGCATTTT	CASSYGGTGNQPQHF
.	TRBJ2-2	TRBV6-5	TRBD1	TGTGCCAGTACTACAGGGGCCGGGGAGCTGTTTTTT	CASTTGAGELFF
.	TRBJ1-5	TRBV25-1	.	TGTGCCATCGCCCGATCGGGAGTTCATGGCAATCAGCCCCAGCATTTT	CAIARSGVHGNQPQHF
few	TRBJ1-2	TRBV10-3	.	TGTGCCATCCGGCGGGGAGATCCTAACTATGGCTACACCTTC	CAIRRGDPNYGYTF
.	TRBJ2-2	TRBV5-1	.	TGCGCCAGCAGCTTGGATCCTCAGGACACCGGGGAGCTGTTTTTT	CASSLDPQDTGELFF
.	TRBJ2-1	TRBV7-2	.	TGTGCCAGCAGCTTAGGTGGACAGATTTACAATGAGCAGTTCTTC	CASSLGGQIYNEQFF
.	TRBJ1-2	TRBV3-1/TRBV3-2	TRBD1	TGTGCCAGCAGCCAAGGGCAGGGGGACAATGGCTACACCTTC	CASSQGQGDNGYTF
.	TRBJ2-3	TRBV18	TRBD2	TGTGCCAGCTCCGCAGTAGCGGGGGTCACAGATACGCAGTATTTT	CASSAVAGVTDTQYF
.	TRBJ1-1	TRBV4-3	.	TGCGCCAGCAGCCAAAGCAGGGTAGGTGGTGAAGCTTTCTTT	CASSQSRVGGEAFF
.	TRBJ2-3	TRBV2	TRBD2	TGTGCCAGCAAGACTAGCGGGGGGGGAGCAGATACGCAGTATTTT	CASKTSGGGADTQYF
.	TRBJ1-3	TRBV5-1	.	TGCGCCAGCAGCGCGGGCGACTCTGGAAACACCATATATTTT	CASSAGDSGNTIYF
.	TRBJ1-5	TRBV5-8	TRBD1	TGTGCCAGCAGCTCGACAGGGTATAGCAATCAGCCCCAGCATTTT	CASSSTGYSNQPQHF
.	TRBJ1-6	TRBV11-1	.	TGTGCCAGCAGCTTAAACAGTTTGGGCAATTCACCCCTCCACTTT	CASSLNSLGNSPLHF
.	TRBJ1-5	TRBV2	TRBD1	TGTGCCAGCAGGGGGACAGGCCCCATCAATCAGCCCCAGCATTTT	CASRGTGPINQPQHF
.	TRBJ1-6	TRBV11-3	.	TGTGCCAGCAGCCTCGGTGCCAATTCACCCCTCCACTTT	CASSLGANSPLHF
once	TRBJ2-2	TRBV11-2	.	TGTGCCAGCAGCCCACAAGGGTCGGCAGGGCCCGGGGAGCTGTTTTTT	CASSPQGSAGPGELFF
.	TRBJ1-3	TRBV30	TRBD1	TGTGCCTGGCGGGACAGGGCTGGAAACACCATATATTTT	CAWRDRAGNTIYF
few	TRBJ1-1	TRBV27	TRBD1	TGTGCCAGCAGTTCAGGGGGCGTACCTGCCACTGAAGCTTTCTTT	CASSSGGVPATEAFF
few	TRBJ2-3	TRBV5-4	TRBD1	TGTGCCAGCAGAACAGGGGGCGGCACAGATACGCAGTATTTT	CASRTGGGTDTQYF
.	TRBJ1-2	TRBV12-5	TRBD1	TGTGCTAGTGACAGGGGGAACTATGGCTACACCTTC	CASDRGNYGYTF
.	TRBJ1-6	TRBV2	.	TGTGCCAGCAGTGAGATACAGGGAATAAGGGGTAATTCACCCCTCCACTTT	CASSEIQGIRGNSPLHF
.	TRBJ1-5	TRBV4-3	.	TGCGCCAGCAGCCAAGACCCCAAAACACCGATTTTATATCAGCCCCAGCATTTT	CASSQDPKTPILYQPQHF
.	TRBJ1-1	TRBV27	.	TGTGCCAGCAGTTTAGCCCGGGCGGGGGACACTGAAGCTTTCTTT	CASSLARAGDTEAFF
.	TRBJ2-1	TRBV7-8	TRBD2	TGTGCCAGCAGCTTACGAACTAGCGGGGGTAATGAGCAGTTCTTC	CASSLRTSGGNEQFF
.	TRBJ1-5	TRBV19	.	TGTGCCAGTACCGGCATGTATGGCGGCAGCAATCAGCCCCAGCATTTT	CASTGMYGGSNQPQHF
.	TRBJ1-2	TRBV6-5	.	TGTGCCATCCATGACATCGGCAGGGGAAACTACACCTTC	CAIHDIGRGNYTF
.	TRBJ2-7	TRBV19	TRBD2	TGTGCCAGTAGTTACCTAGCGGGGGGATACGAGCAGTACTTC	CASSYLAGGYEQYF
.	TRBJ1-4	TRBV18	TRBD1	TGTGCCAGCTCACGGTCCGGGACAGCTAATGAAAAACTGTTTTTT	CASSRSGTANEKLFF
.	TRBJ2-3	TRBV19	TRBD1	TGTGCCAGTAGTCCTGAGACAGGGGTCACAGATACGCAGTATTTT	CASSPETGVTDTQYF
.	TRBJ1-5	TRBV5-6	TRBD1	TGTGCCAGCAGCTTAGAAGACATTGGACAGGGGGCAAATCAGCCCCAGCATTTT	CASSLEDIGQGANQPQHF
.	TRBJ1-2	TRBV28	.	TGTGCCAGCGGCTCGGGGGGCGCGAACTATGGCTACACCTTC	CASGSGGANYGYTF
few	TRBJ2-3	TRBV19	TRBD1	TGTGCCAGCAACCTCCAGGGGGACACAGATACGCAGTATTTT	CASNLQGDTDTQYF
few	TRBJ2-1	TRBV20-1	TRBD2	TGCAGTGCTAGTCCTAGCGGACCGTACAATGAGCAGTTCTTC	CSASPSGPYNEQFF
.	TRBJ1-5	TRBV7-2	TRBD1	TGTGCCAGCAGCTTAAGTGGGACAGTTGATCAGCCCCAGCATTTT	CASSLSGTVDQPQHF
.	TRBJ2-3	TRBV21-1	.	TGTGCCAGCAGCAAAGTGACGGACTCATTCAGCACAGATACGCAGTATTTT	CASSKVTDSFSTDTQYF
.	TRBJ2-5	TRBV11-3	TRBD2	TGTGCCAGCAGCACCGGACTAGCGGGGGGGCTCGCGGAGACCCAGTACTTC	CASSTGLAGGLAETQYF
.	TRBJ2-2	TRBV6-1	TRBD2	TGTGCCAGCAGTGTGTTAGCGGGGGAGGGGACCGGGGAGCTGTTTTTT	CASSVLAGEGTGELFF
.	TRBJ1-6	TRBV6-5	TRBD1	TGTGCCAGCAGTCGACCGGGACAGGCTAATTCACCCCTCCACTTT	CASSRPGQANSPLHF
.	TRBJ2-1	TRBV5-1	.	TGCGCCAGCAGTGGGAAGGGAGGAAACAATGAGCAGTTCTTC	CASSGKGGNNEQFF